This is a list of T cell receptor beta chains from one sample in a study of OX40 agonist ivuxolimab in advanced cancers. The assay was immunoSEQ multiplex PCR, and TCRdb's table has in-frame clones only and misses some. This sample has more than 80,000 clones; about 90% occur once, and the top ten carry under 2%. Sequences were derived from CD4+ or CD8+ T cells sorted from blood, sampled in a trial of the OX40 agonist ivuxolimab. These receptors were obtained from an adult with an advanced solid tumor such as melanoma, head and neck, liver or kidney cancer. Each CDR3 is given with its conserved first and last residue. The D gene is left open where the match is weak. Only part of the rows carry a size: once, few, many, or a class if the clone is expanded.

CDR3 DNA: TGTGCCAGCAGTGTTACTAGCGGGAGGGCGAACTACGAGCAGTACTTC
CDR3 protein: CASSVTSGRANYEQYF
V gene: TRBV6-1
J gene: TRBJ2-7
D gene: TRBD2
clone size: .

CDR3 DNA: TGTGCCAGCAGCGCCGGACAGGGTAGAAACTACGAGCAGTACTTC
CDR3 protein: CASSAGQGRNYEQYF
V gene: TRBV7-2
J gene: TRBJ2-7
D gene: TRBD1
clone size: .

CDR3 DNA: TGTGCCAGCAGTTATTCTCTGGGGGCATCCTCGGGGGGCCAGTACTTC
CDR3 protein: CASSYSLGASSGGQYF
V gene: TRBV6-5
J gene: TRBJ2-5
D gene: .
clone size: .

CDR3 DNA: TGTGCCAGTAGTATTCTGAGCGGGGAGACCCAGTACTTC
CDR3 protein: CASSILSGETQYF
V gene: TRBV19
J gene: TRBJ2-5
D gene: .
clone size: .

CDR3 DNA: TGTGCCAGCAGCCCCCGCCAACCGGGACAGGGGACATACAATGAGCAGTTCTTC
CDR3 protein: CASSPRQPGQGTYNEQFF
V gene: TRBV7-3
J gene: TRBJ2-1
D gene: TRBD1
clone size: .

CDR3 DNA: TGTGCCAGCAGCTTAGACGGGCCCTATGGCTACACCTTC
CDR3 protein: CASSLDGPYGYTF
V gene: TRBV7-2
J gene: TRBJ1-2
D gene: .
clone size: .

CDR3 DNA: TGCAGCGTTGGCCGGGGGACAGGGGTCCTCTACGAGCAGTACTTC
CDR3 protein: CSVGRGTGVLYEQYF
V gene: TRBV29-1
J gene: TRBJ2-7
D gene: TRBD1
clone size: .

CDR3 DNA: TGTGCCAGCAGGTCCTCTCGTTCCAGGGGACTCTATGGCTACACCTTC
CDR3 protein: CASRSSRSRGLYGYTF
V gene: TRBV6-6
J gene: TRBJ1-2
D gene: .
clone size: .

CDR3 DNA: TGTGCCAGCAGATCTGCAGTAGGGGGAGGACAGCCCCAGCATTTT
CDR3 protein: CASRSAVGGGQPQHF
V gene: TRBV6-1
J gene: TRBJ1-5
D gene: .
clone size: .

CDR3 DNA: TGTGCCAGCAGCTTGGCGGACAGGGACAACAATGAGCAGTTCTTC
CDR3 protein: CASSLADRDNNEQFF
V gene: TRBV5-4
J gene: TRBJ2-1
D gene: TRBD1
clone size: .

CDR3 DNA: TGTGCCAGCAGTTACAAGGGCGCAGGGGCGACTGGGGGCTACACCTTC
CDR3 protein: CASSYKGAGATGGYTF
V gene: TRBV6-5
J gene: TRBJ1-2
D gene: .
clone size: few

CDR3 DNA: TGTGCCAGCAGTTCGACCGGGACAGGGCGCGCCGAGCAGTACTTC
CDR3 protein: CASSSTGTGRAEQYF
V gene: TRBV6-5
J gene: TRBJ2-7
D gene: TRBD1
clone size: .

CDR3 DNA: TGTGCCAGCAGCCCCCGACAGGCTTACACCGGGGAGCTGTTTTTT
CDR3 protein: CASSPRQAYTGELFF
V gene: TRBV9
J gene: TRBJ2-2
D gene: .
clone size: .

CDR3 DNA: TGTGCCAGCTCACCGGGACAGGCCTCGACCACCGGGGAGCTGTTTTTT
CDR3 protein: CASSPGQASTTGELFF
V gene: TRBV18
J gene: TRBJ2-2
D gene: TRBD1
clone size: .

CDR3 DNA: TGTGCCAGCAGCTTAGCTGTAGCGGGAGGTACGCAGTATTTT
CDR3 protein: CASSLAVAGGTQYF
V gene: TRBV7-8
J gene: TRBJ2-3
D gene: TRBD2
clone size: .

CDR3 DNA: TGTGCCAGCAGCTTTCGGACAGGCGGTATCGGGGAGCTGTTTTTT
CDR3 protein: CASSFRTGGIGELFF
V gene: TRBV5-4
J gene: TRBJ2-2
D gene: TRBD1
clone size: .

CDR3 DNA: TGTGCCAGTAGTACTGAGGGACGGACCTCGTCACCCCTCCACTTT
CDR3 protein: CASSTEGRTSSPLHF
V gene: TRBV19
J gene: TRBJ1-6
D gene: .
clone size: .

CDR3 DNA: TGTGCCAGCAGCAACGGGGTGGGCGGGGAAAAGTATGGCTACACCTTC
CDR3 protein: CASSNGVGGEKYGYTF
V gene: TRBV21-1
J gene: TRBJ1-2
D gene: .
clone size: .

CDR3 DNA: TGTGCCAGCTCACCACCAGGCCAGGGCCATTCCTACGAGCAGTACTTC
CDR3 protein: CASSPPGQGHSYEQYF
V gene: TRBV18
J gene: TRBJ2-7
D gene: .
clone size: .

CDR3 DNA: TGTGCCAGCAGCCCGGACGCGACCTACGAGCAGTACTTC
CDR3 protein: CASSPDATYEQYF
V gene: TRBV7-2
J gene: TRBJ2-7
D gene: .
clone size: .

CDR3 DNA: TGCGCCAGCAGCCCGGATAGAGGGCGCGCCTATGGCTACACCTTC
CDR3 protein: CASSPDRGRAYGYTF
V gene: TRBV4-1
J gene: TRBJ1-2
D gene: .
clone size: .

CDR3 DNA: TGTGCCAGTAGTATCGGGACAGTAGGCGAGCAGTACTTC
CDR3 protein: CASSIGTVGEQYF
V gene: TRBV19
J gene: TRBJ2-7
D gene: TRBD1
clone size: .

CDR3 DNA: TGTGCCAGCAGGGCTAGCGTTCCCGCATCCGAGCAGTACTTC
CDR3 protein: CASRASVPASEQYF
V gene: TRBV7-2
J gene: TRBJ2-7
D gene: .
clone size: .

CDR3 DNA: TGTGCCAGCAGCTCGTACCAGATCCGGGACCCCAAGACGGGCTACACCTTC
CDR3 protein: CASSSYQIRDPKTGYTF
V gene: TRBV7-8
J gene: TRBJ1-2
D gene: .
clone size: .

CDR3 DNA: TGTGCCAGCAGTGAAACAGGGCATCAGCCCCAGCATTTT
CDR3 protein: CASSETGHQPQHF
V gene: TRBV25-1
J gene: TRBJ1-5
D gene: .
clone size: .

CDR3 DNA: TGTGCCAGCAGCTCGTCCTCAACCCTGTCGCCCCGAAACACTGAAGCTTTCTTT
CDR3 protein: CASSSSSTLSPRNTEAFF
V gene: TRBV11-3
J gene: TRBJ1-1
D gene: .
clone size: .

CDR3 DNA: TGTGCCAGCAGCAAAGGGACTAGAAACATTCAGTACTTC
CDR3 protein: CASSKGTRNIQYF
V gene: TRBV7-8
J gene: TRBJ2-4
D gene: TRBD2
clone size: .

CDR3 DNA: TGTGCCAGTAGTGGGTTACAGCAGTTCTTC
CDR3 protein: CASSGLQQFF
V gene: TRBV19
J gene: TRBJ2-1
D gene: .
clone size: .

CDR3 DNA: TGTGCCAGCAGTCAGACCTACGGGAGCTCCTACGAGCAGTACTTC
CDR3 protein: CASSQTYGSSYEQYF
V gene: TRBV6-5
J gene: TRBJ2-7
D gene: .
clone size: .

CDR3 DNA: TGTGCCAGCTCACCAGGACTCACGAACACCGGGGAGCTGTTTTTT
CDR3 protein: CASSPGLTNTGELFF
V gene: TRBV18
J gene: TRBJ2-2
D gene: .
clone size: .

CDR3 DNA: TGTGCCCCACTGACATTCGATGAGCAGTTCTTC
CDR3 protein: CAPLTFDEQFF
V gene: TRBV6-7
J gene: TRBJ2-1
D gene: .
clone size: .

CDR3 DNA: TGTGCCAGCAGCCGACTAGGCAACTACGAGCAGTACTTC
CDR3 protein: CASSRLGNYEQYF
V gene: TRBV9
J gene: TRBJ2-7
D gene: .
clone size: .

CDR3 DNA: TGTGCCAGCAGACAGGGGGTGGGCACAGATACGCAGTATTTT
CDR3 protein: CASRQGVGTDTQYF
V gene: TRBV6-6
J gene: TRBJ2-3
D gene: TRBD1
clone size: .

CDR3 DNA: TGTGCCTCCTCAGGGGGCGCTTACACCGGGGAGCTGTTTTTT
CDR3 protein: CASSGGAYTGELFF
V gene: TRBV27
J gene: TRBJ2-2
D gene: TRBD1
clone size: .

CDR3 DNA: TGTGCCACCAGCACCGAGGGGGTCCAGCCCCAGCATTTT
CDR3 protein: CATSTEGVQPQHF
V gene: TRBV15
J gene: TRBJ1-5
D gene: .
clone size: .

CDR3 DNA: TGTGCCAGCTCACCACGACAGACCCCTGAAGCTTTCTTT
CDR3 protein: CASSPRQTPEAFF
V gene: TRBV18
J gene: TRBJ1-1
D gene: .
clone size: .

CDR3 DNA: TGTGCCAGACCTCACACCCCGGGGGGGAATGAGCAGTTCTTC
CDR3 protein: CARPHTPGGNEQFF
V gene: TRBV5-4
J gene: TRBJ2-1
D gene: TRBD2
clone size: .

CDR3 DNA: TGTGCCAGCAGTTTATTTCCCGGGGTTGGTGCCGGGGAGCTGTTTTTT
CDR3 protein: CASSLFPGVGAGELFF
V gene: TRBV28
J gene: TRBJ2-2
D gene: .
clone size: .

CDR3 DNA: TGTGCCAGCAGCCATGGGGCCGGGTCCGGCTACACCTTC
CDR3 protein: CASSHGAGSGYTF
V gene: TRBV11-1
J gene: TRBJ1-2
D gene: .
clone size: .

CDR3 DNA: TGCGCCAGCAGCCAAGATCGCGGGACAGGAGGTGAGACCCAGTACTTC
CDR3 protein: CASSQDRGTGGETQYF
V gene: TRBV4-1
J gene: TRBJ2-5
D gene: TRBD1
clone size: once

CDR3 DNA: TGTGCCAGCAGCGGGCGGGGAGCTGGGGCCAACGTCCTGACTTTC
CDR3 protein: CASSGRGAGANVLTF
V gene: TRBV11-1
J gene: TRBJ2-6
D gene: .
clone size: .

CDR3 DNA: TGTGCCACCTATCAGAATCCGAACACTGAATCTTTCTTT
CDR3 protein: CATYQNPNTESFF
V gene: TRBV28
J gene: TRBJ1-1
D gene: .
clone size: .